A single sample is the source of the 5 T cell receptor beta chains below, sequenced in a study of T cell repertoires in cytomegalovirus infection. A single record per CDR3 protein comes from TCRdb applying MiXCR to the reads. The sample yields about 570,000 distinct CDR3 sequences, 40% seen once. These receptors have no identified antigens. The specimen comprised cultured PBMCs, sampled from culture after CMV antigen stimulation. The receptors derive from a human donor in good health (CMV status not recorded). Some clones in this sample may be carry-over from other donors' samples.

V usage is TRBV14 and J usage is TRBJ1-3, with a tentative D call TRBD1 (5 bases). CDR3 length equals 16 residues. Germline values: CDR1 SGHDN, CDR2 FVKESK. The V end lost 0 bases, the J end lost 0 bases, and 9 bases lay between the germline ends. The CDR3 reads CASSQDWGASGNTIYF. CDR3 in DNA: TGTGCCAGCAGCCAAGATTGGGGCGCCTCTGGAAACACCATATATTTT.

This clonotype was detected ten times or more. V is TRBV7-2 and J is TRBJ2-1, with TRBD2 identical over 14 bases. This CDR3 comprises 17 residues. Losses at the gene ends were 2 bases for V and 8 bases for J; bases not matched to a gene: 8. Germline V lookup: CDR1 SGHTA, CDR2 FQGNSA. The CDR3 bases are TGTGCCAGCAGCTTATTAGGGACTAGCGGGAGAGTCGATGAGCAGTTCTTC. It yields the protein CASSLLGTSGRVDEQFF.

This chain uses TRBV6-2 or TRBV6-3 with TRBJ2-2; D gene uncertain. Germline CDR1 MNHEY, CDR2 SVGEGT. Trimming pared 6 bases from V and 1 base from J, leaving 9 bases between. The CDR3 consists of 14 residues. Here the CDR3 reads CASRDGENTGELFF. Written as DNA, the CDR3 is TGTGCCAGCAGGGATGGCGAGAACACCGGGGAGCTGTTTTTT.

CDR3 coding DNA: TGTGCCAGCAGTTTTGCCAGGGGGTTTGGCGAGACCCAGTACTTC. It yields the protein CASSFARGFGETQYF. The chain links TRBV12-3 or TRBV12-4 to TRBJ2-5, with TRBD1 matching 7 bases. The CDR3 runs to 15 residues. Trimming at V came to 3 bases and at J to 5 bases, leaving 9 bases not matched to a gene.

This clonotype was seen a handful of times. This sequence joins TRBV7-9 and TRBJ2-1; TRBD2 is a possible D gene (6 bases). Trimming left V 6 bases short and J 2 bases short, with 14 bases between. This CDR3 comprises 15 residues. The germline V gene has CDR1 SEHNR and CDR2 FQNEAQ (reference sequence). In DNA, the CDR3 is TGTGCCAGCAGGCCCCGGGAGCCCACCTACAATGAGCAGTTCTTC. Protein: CASRPREPTYNEQFF.